The next 4 T cell receptor beta chains were all read from a single sample in a study of cytomegalovirus exposure and HLA in healthy donors. Primers for the PCR totalled 60 Vbeta and 13 Jbeta. Using immunoSEQ multiplex PCR, the repertoire was profiled, and TCRdb retains in-frame clones only, with some absent. The table shows about 130,000 clones, with 74% occurring only once. The sample was PBMCs. These receptors originate from a woman in her forties or fifties in good health and CMV-seropositive.

Here the CDR3 DNA reads TGTGCCAGCAGCTTCGGCGGGGGGAAAGAGACCCAGTACTTC. Its translation is CASSFGGGKETQYF. The chain carries TRBV7-2 and TRBJ2-5; 8 bases fit TRBD2. Germline lookup yields CDR1 SGHTA and CDR2 FQGNSA. V trimming: 3 bases; J trimming: 3 bases; junction bases outside the gene matches: 3. The CDR3 is 14 amino acids.

The chain carries TRBV6-6 and TRBJ2-7; 7 bases match TRBD2. The CDR3 is 15 amino acids. V was clipped by 7 bases and J by 2 bases; unmatched bases: 11. Germline CDR1 and CDR2: MNHNY and SVGAGI (reference sequence). Here the CDR3 DNA reads TGTGCCAGCACCATGCGCGGGGGACCTCCCTACGAGCAGTACTTC. Protein sequence: CASTMRGGPPYEQYF.

The rearrangement joins TRBV30 to TRBJ2-6; D is possibly TRBD2 (6 bases). The germline gives CDR1 GTSNPN, CDR2 SVGIG (reference sequence). V was clipped by 5 bases and J by 2 bases, with 10 bases between them. The CDR3 consists of 14 residues. The CDR3 sequence: CAWAGRTGANVLTF. DNA of the CDR3: TGTGCCTGGGCAGGGAGGACTGGGGCCAACGTCCTGACTTTC.

The chain couples TRBV7-3 to TRBJ1-4; the match to TRBD1 covers 9 bases. The CDR3 consists of 16 residues. After removal of 2 bases from V and 7 bases from J, the junction contained 8 bases not matched to a gene. Germline V lookup: CDR1 SGHTA, CDR2 FQGTGA. The chain's CDR3 is CASSLSYHRGREKLFF. The CDR3 coding sequence is TGTGCCAGCAGCTTATCTTACCACAGGGGGCGTGAAAAACTGTTTTTT.